Listed below are T cell receptor beta chains from one sample, sequenced in a study of patients and donors after allogeneic stem cell transplantation. A single record per CDR3 protein comes from TCRdb applying MiXCR to the RT-PCR reads. In the table there are fewer than 75,000 distinct CDR3 sequences, about 30% of which are singletons. Sequencing was done on a sample of blood, either unsorted or a sorted T cell fraction (not recorded which). All receptors derive from a human donor who was either an allogeneic HSCT recipient or a stem cell or donor lymphocyte infusion donor (not recorded which). It is not recorded whose cells these are; they may come from a transplant donor. Both conserved end residues are part of each CDR3. D genes are given only for firm matches. Where a row states a size, it is once, few, many or the class of an expanded clone; other rows omit it.

length: 15; D: TRBD1; J: TRBJ1-5; V: TRBV12-3/TRBV12-4; size: few; CDR3: CASRIPGQGYQPQHF; DNA: TGTGCCAGCAGAATACCGGGACAGGGTTATCAGCCCCAGCATTTT
length: 13; D: .; J: TRBJ1-1; V: TRBV5-6; size: .; CDR3: CASSLGRGTEAFF; DNA: TGTGCCAGCAGCTTGGGTAGGGGAACTGAAGCTTTCTTT
length: 15; D: TRBD1; J: TRBJ2-3; V: TRBV10-3; size: few; CDR3: CASRQGLPSTDTQYF; DNA: TGTGCCAGCAGACAGGGCCTCCCTAGCACAGATACGCAGTATTTT
length: 14; D: .; J: TRBJ2-2; V: TRBV15; size: once; CDR3: CATSRGLRTGELFF; DNA: TGTGCCACCAGCAGAGGACTGAGGACCGGGGAGCTGTTTTTT
length: 15; D: TRBD1; J: TRBJ1-6; V: TRBV20-1; size: medium-sized; CDR3: CSARVSGTANSPLHF; DNA: TGCAGTGCTAGAGTCTCCGGGACAGCTAATTCACCCCTCCACTTT
length: 13; D: .; J: TRBJ2-7; V: TRBV25-1; size: few; CDR3: CASGGDISYEQYF; DNA: TGTGCCAGCGGCGGGGACATCTCCTACGAGCAGTACTTC
length: 17; D: .; J: TRBJ1-5; V: TRBV12-3/TRBV12-4; size: .; CDR3: CASSSPGFTRGNQPQHF; DNA: TGTGCCAGCAGTTCCCCGGGCTTTACGAGGGGCAATCAGCCCCAGCATTTT
length: 13; D: .; J: TRBJ1-4; V: TRBV10-3; size: few; CDR3: CAISESRAEKLFF; DNA: TGTGCCATCAGTGAGTCAAGGGCCGAAAAACTGTTTTTT
length: 14; D: .; J: TRBJ2-2; V: TRBV14; size: .; CDR3: CASSSTGNTGELFF; DNA: TGTGCCAGCAGTTCGACAGGGAACACCGGGGAGCTGTTTTTT
length: 14; D: .; J: TRBJ2-3; V: TRBV27; size: .; CDR3: CASSLIWPIDTQYF; DNA: TGTGCCAGCAGCCTCATTTGGCCTATAGATACGCAGTATTTT
length: 15; D: TRBD1; J: TRBJ2-7; V: TRBV7-2; size: .; CDR3: CASTVPRQGNYEQYF; DNA: TGTGCCAGCACCGTGCCTAGACAGGGGAACTACGAGCAGTACTTC
length: 12; D: .; J: TRBJ1-2; V: TRBV10-3; size: .; CDR3: CAISEGSYGYTF; DNA: TGTGCCATCAGTGAAGGGTCATATGGCTACACCTTC
length: 15; D: .; J: TRBJ1-3; V: TRBV5-1; size: .; CDR3: CASSLTPSTGNTIYF; DNA: TGCGCCAGCAGCTTGACGCCCAGCACTGGAAACACCATATATTTT
length: 14; D: .; J: TRBJ1-5; V: TRBV27; size: .; CDR3: CASSLRREFRPQHF; DNA: TGTGCCAGCAGCCTAAGGAGGGAATTCCGGCCCCAGCATTTT
length: 14; D: TRBD1; J: TRBJ1-5; V: TRBV12-3/TRBV12-4; size: few; CDR3: CASSRTGRVQPQHF; DNA: TGTGCCAGCAGTAGGACAGGGCGGGTTCAGCCCCAGCATTTT
length: 14; D: TRBD1; J: TRBJ1-3; V: TRBV3-1; size: .; CDR3: CASSQWQGEYTIYF; DNA: TGTGCCAGCAGCCAATGGCAGGGGGAGTACACCATATATTTT
length: 16; D: .; J: TRBJ1-3; V: TRBV7-9; size: medium-sized; CDR3: CASSSTLGGAGNTIYF; DNA: TGTGCCAGCAGCTCAACGTTGGGGGGAGCTGGAAACACCATATATTTT
length: 15; D: .; J: TRBJ2-7; V: TRBV5-1; size: many; CDR3: CASSLLGAGSYEQYF; DNA: TGCGCCAGCAGCCTGTTGGGGGCAGGGTCCTACGAGCAGTACTTC
length: 18; D: TRBD1; J: TRBJ1-1; V: TRBV6-2/TRBV6-3; size: few; CDR3: CASSYFWDRANANTEAFF; DNA: TGTGCCAGCAGTTACTTCTGGGACAGGGCGAACGCGAACACTGAAGCTTTCTTT
length: 13; D: .; J: TRBJ2-4; V: TRBV5-1; size: .; CDR3: CASSLKGNDIQYF; DNA: TGCGCCAGCAGCTTGAAGGGGAACGACATTCAGTACTTC
length: 13; D: TRBD1; J: TRBJ1-2; V: TRBV12-3/TRBV12-4; size: .; CDR3: CASRTGQGIGYTF; DNA: TGTGCCAGCAGGACGGGACAGGGTATTGGCTACACCTTC
length: 12; D: .; J: TRBJ2-3; V: TRBV5-5; size: .; CDR3: CASSFWTDTQYF; DNA: TGTGCCAGCAGCTTTTGGACAGATACGCAGTATTTT
length: 13; D: TRBD1; J: TRBJ2-7; V: TRBV5-1; size: .; CDR3: CASSRTGYYEQYF; DNA: TGCGCCAGCAGCCGGACAGGATACTACGAGCAGTACTTC
length: 13; D: TRBD1; J: TRBJ2-4; V: TRBV6-2/TRBV6-3; size: .; CDR3: CASRDRDENIQYF; DNA: TGTGCCAGCAGAGACAGGGACGAAAACATTCAGTACTTC
length: 11; D: .; J: TRBJ2-5; V: TRBV7-2; size: .; CDR3: CASSSSETQYF; DNA: TGTGCCAGCAGCTCCTCGGAGACCCAGTACTTC
length: 13; D: .; J: TRBJ1-1; V: TRBV5-4; size: .; CDR3: CASSARSMGEAFF; DNA: TGTGCCAGCAGCGCCCGATCTATGGGGGAAGCTTTCTTT
length: 11; D: .; J: TRBJ1-1; V: TRBV5-1; size: .; CDR3: CASSADTEAFF; DNA: TGCGCCAGCAGCGCCGACACTGAAGCTTTCTTT